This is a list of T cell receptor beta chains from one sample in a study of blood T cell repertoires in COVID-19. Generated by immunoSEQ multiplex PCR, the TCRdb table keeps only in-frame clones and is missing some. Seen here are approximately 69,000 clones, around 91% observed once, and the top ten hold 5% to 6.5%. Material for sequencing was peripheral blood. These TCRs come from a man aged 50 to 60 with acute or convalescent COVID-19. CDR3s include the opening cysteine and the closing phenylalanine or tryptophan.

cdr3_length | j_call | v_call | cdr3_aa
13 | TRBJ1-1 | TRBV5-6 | CASSIRDRGSAFF
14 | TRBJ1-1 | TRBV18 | CASSPLQDGSEAFF
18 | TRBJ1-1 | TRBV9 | CASSVADWDSYMNTEAFF
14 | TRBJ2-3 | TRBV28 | CASSLPTTSDTQYF
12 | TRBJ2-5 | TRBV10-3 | CAISEFKETQYF
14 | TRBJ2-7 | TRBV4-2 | CASSQLVSGYEQYF
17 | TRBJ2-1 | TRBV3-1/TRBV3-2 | CASSQVIPSGKNNEQFF
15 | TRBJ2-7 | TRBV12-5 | CASARAGRGTYEQYF
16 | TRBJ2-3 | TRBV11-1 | CASRAGTGGGTDTQYF
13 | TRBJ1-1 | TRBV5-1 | CASSVNRGTEAFF
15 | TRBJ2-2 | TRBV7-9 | CASSLSQRYTGELFF
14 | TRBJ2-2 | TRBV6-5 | CASSFGLATGELFF
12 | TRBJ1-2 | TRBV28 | CASSFRGYGYTF
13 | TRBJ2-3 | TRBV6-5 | CATRAGGTDTQYF
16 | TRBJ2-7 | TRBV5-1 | CASSLTPGGSSYEQYF
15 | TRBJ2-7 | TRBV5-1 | CASSLVGSSGYEQYF
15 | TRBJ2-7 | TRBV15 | CATSRETVPSYEQYF
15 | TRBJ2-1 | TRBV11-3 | CASSLGGSSYNEQFF
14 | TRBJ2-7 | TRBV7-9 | CASSLQDSFYEQYF
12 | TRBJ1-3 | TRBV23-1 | CASTPGRNTIYF
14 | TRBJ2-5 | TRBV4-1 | CASSLWTRAETQYF
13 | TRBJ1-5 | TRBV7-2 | CASSADRNQPQHF
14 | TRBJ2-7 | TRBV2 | CASSTASAFYEQYF
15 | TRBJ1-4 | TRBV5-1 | CASSSELSQDEKLFF
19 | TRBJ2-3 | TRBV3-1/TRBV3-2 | CASSPSGRAGASGADTQYF
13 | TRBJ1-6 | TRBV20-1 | CSASWSGDSPLHF
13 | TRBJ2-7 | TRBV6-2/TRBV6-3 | CASSRGLAYEQYF
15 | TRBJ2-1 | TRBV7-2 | CASSLRLGGNNEQFF
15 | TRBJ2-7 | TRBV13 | CASSPKGGQGYEQYF
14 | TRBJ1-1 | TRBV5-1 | CASSLGDRNTEAFF
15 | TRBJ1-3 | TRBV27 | CASSLQGYSGNTIYF
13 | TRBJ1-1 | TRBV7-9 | CATQTGGGYEAFF
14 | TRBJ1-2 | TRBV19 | CASTRTGDDYGYTF
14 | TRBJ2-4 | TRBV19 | CASSMDRGPNIQYF
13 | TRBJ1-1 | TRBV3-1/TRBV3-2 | CASSQLNRDGAFF
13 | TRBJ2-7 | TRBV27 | CASSPPSSYEQYF
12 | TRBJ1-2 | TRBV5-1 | CASSLSGRGYTF
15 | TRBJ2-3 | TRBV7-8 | CASSLEGRVTDTQYF
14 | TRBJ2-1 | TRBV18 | CASSRQVSTDEQFF
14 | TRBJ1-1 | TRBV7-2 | CASSLGGGGTEAFF
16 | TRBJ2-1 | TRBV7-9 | CASSLALGEAYNEQFF
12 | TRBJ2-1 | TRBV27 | CASSQPGNEQFF
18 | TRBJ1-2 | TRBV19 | CASSMHAGTGYTNYGYTF
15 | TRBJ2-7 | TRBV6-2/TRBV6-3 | CASSYLDGRTYEQYF
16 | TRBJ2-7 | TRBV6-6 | CASSRGLAGGTYEQYF
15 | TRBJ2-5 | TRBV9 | CASSVEARDQETQYF
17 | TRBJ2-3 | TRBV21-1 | CASSRTSGRGEGDTQYF
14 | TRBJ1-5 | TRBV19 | CASSTTGGNQPQHF
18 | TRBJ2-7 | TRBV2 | CASSGTERTSGSGYEQYF
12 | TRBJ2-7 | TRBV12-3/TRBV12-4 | CASRPGRGEQYF
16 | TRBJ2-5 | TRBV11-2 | CASSPTGVLVLVTQYF
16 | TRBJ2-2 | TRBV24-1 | CATSDALAGITGELFF
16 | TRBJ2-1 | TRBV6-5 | CASSYAWAGGHNEQFF